This TCR beta chain is from a study of T-cell reconstitution after alpha-beta-depleted transplantation in children. Preparation of the TCRbeta library was carried out with unique molecular identifiers. TCRdb re-called the PCR reads with MiXCR, one entry per CDR3 protein. The sample has a few hundred thousand distinct CDR3 sequences, roughly a quarter seen once; the top ten hold just over 35%. With 0 bases removed from V and 4 bases from J, the gap between germline ends came to 13 bases. The CDR3 contains 16 residues. From germline, CDR1 is LNHNV and CDR2 YYDKDF (reference sequence). The chain couples TRBV15 to TRBJ2-1; D is possibly TRBD1 (5 bases). This receptor was taken from a boy less than two years old with Wiskott-Aldrich syndrome, due to receive a stem cell transplant. The specimen was PBMCs, collected before TCRalphabeta/CD19-depleted stem cell transplant. CDR3 in amino acids: CATSREPQVTYNEQFF. DNA of the CDR3: TGTGCCACCAGCAGAGAACCACAGGTAACATACAATGAGCAGTTCTTC.